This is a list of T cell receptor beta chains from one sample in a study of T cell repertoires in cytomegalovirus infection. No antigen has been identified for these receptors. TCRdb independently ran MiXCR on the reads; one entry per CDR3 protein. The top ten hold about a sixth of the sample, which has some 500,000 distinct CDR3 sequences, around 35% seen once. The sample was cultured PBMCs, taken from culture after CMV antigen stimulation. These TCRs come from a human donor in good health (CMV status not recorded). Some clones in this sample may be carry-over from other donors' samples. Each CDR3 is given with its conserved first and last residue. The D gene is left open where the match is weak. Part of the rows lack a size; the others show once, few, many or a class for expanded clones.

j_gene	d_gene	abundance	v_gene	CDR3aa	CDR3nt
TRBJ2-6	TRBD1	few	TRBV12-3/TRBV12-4	CASSFRQGALAGANVLTF	TGTGCCAGCAGTTTTAGGCAGGGGGCGCTAGCCGGGGCCAACGTCCTGACTTTC
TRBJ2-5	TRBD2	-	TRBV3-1	CASSQPSSGYPQETQYF	TGTGCCAGCAGCCAACCCTCTAGCGGGTACCCTCAAGAGACCCAGTACTTC
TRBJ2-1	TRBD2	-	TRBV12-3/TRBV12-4	CASRPPRGSSYNEQFF	TGTGCCAGCAGGCCCCCTCGCGGGAGCTCCTACAATGAGCAGTTCTTC
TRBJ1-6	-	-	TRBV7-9	CASSLGQSPNNSPLHF	TGTGCCAGCAGCTTAGGACAGTCTCCAAATAATTCACCCCTCCACTTT
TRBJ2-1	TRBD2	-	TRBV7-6	CASSLRGTSGGNEQFF	TGTGCCAGCAGCTTACGAGGGACTAGCGGGGGTAATGAGCAGTTCTTC
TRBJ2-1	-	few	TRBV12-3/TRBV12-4	CASKNTGLYNEQFF	TGTGCCAGCAAAAATACGGGACTTTACAATGAGCAGTTCTTC
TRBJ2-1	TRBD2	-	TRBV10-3	CAIRPSVAPGRSQFF	TGTGCCATCAGGCCGTCGGTAGCCCCCGGGAGGTCGCAGTTCTTC
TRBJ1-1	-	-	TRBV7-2	CASSPHGGREAFF	TGTGCCAGCAGCCCCCATGGTGGGCGTGAAGCTTTCTTT
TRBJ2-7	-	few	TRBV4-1	CASSQDQLVGIYEQYF	TGCGCCAGCAGCCAAGATCAGCTAGTGGGGATCTACGAGCAGTACTTC
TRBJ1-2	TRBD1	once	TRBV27	CASTQLGQGAFYGYTF	TGTGCCAGCACCCAGCTGGGGCAGGGGGCGTTCTATGGCTACACCTTC
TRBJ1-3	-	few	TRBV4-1	CASSQEVGANGNTIYF	TGCGCCAGCAGCCAAGAAGTTGGGGCGAACGGAAACACCATATATTTT
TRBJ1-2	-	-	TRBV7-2	CASSSPNNYGYTF	TGTGCCAGCAGCTCCCCAAATAACTATGGCTACACCTTC
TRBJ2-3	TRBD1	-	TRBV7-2	CASSPGTGASDTQYF	TGTGCCAGCAGCCCGGGGACAGGGGCTTCAGATACGCAGTATTTT
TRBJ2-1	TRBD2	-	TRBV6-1	CASSEAGILAGLSDNEQFF	TGTGCCAGCAGTGAAGCCGGTATATTAGCGGGCCTTTCTGACAATGAGCAGTTCTTC
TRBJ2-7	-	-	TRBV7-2	CASSLVSRPYEQYF	TGTGCCAGCAGCTTAGTGTCGAGGCCCTACGAGCAGTACTTC
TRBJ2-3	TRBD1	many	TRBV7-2	CASSLVATGVDTQYF	TGTGCCAGCAGCTTAGTTGCGACAGGGGTAGATACGCAGTATTTT
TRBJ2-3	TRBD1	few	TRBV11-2	CASRGQGRPTQYF	TGTGCCAGCAGAGGACAGGGGCGGCCAACGCAGTATTTT
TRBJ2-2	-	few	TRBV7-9	CASSKDRTGELFF	TGTGCCAGCAGCAAAGACAGGACCGGGGAGCTGTTTTTT
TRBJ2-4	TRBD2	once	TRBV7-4	CASSLAGVQNIQYF	TGTGCCAGCTCGCTAGCGGGAGTGCAGAACATTCAGTACTTC
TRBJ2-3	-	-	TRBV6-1	CASSEVDRGTDTQYF	TGTGCCAGCAGTGAAGTGGACCGGGGCACAGATACGCAGTATTTT
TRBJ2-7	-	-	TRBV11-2	CASSLEGYNEQYF	TGTGCCAGCAGCTTAGAGGGTTACAACGAGCAGTACTTC
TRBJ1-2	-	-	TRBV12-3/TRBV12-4	CASSLGQLLGYTF	TGTGCCAGCAGTTTGGGACAACTCCTTGGCTACACCTTC
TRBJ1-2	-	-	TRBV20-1	CSASRVGYGYTF	TGCAGTGCTAGCCGGGTGGGCTATGGCTACACCTTC
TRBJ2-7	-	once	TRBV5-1	CASSIRSDGTPEYEQYF	TGCGCCAGCAGCATTAGGAGCGACGGGACGCCAGAGTACGAGCAGTACTTC
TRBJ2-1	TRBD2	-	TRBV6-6	CASSYRTSGRNNEQFF	TGTGCCAGCAGTTACCGGACTAGCGGGAGGAACAATGAGCAGTTCTTC
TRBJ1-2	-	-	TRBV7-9	CASSLAPGRSGYTF	TGTGCCAGCAGCTTAGCGCCAGGGCGGTCTGGCTACACCTTC
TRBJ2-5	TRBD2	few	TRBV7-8	CASSPREGRTGPREETQYF	TGTGCCAGCAGCCCAAGGGAGGGTCGGACCGGACCTAGGGAAGAGACCCAGTACTTC
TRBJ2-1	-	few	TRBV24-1	CATSESETYNEQFF	TGTGCCACCAGTGAGTCTGAAACCTACAATGAGCAGTTCTTC
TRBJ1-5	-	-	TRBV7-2	CASSLKMDQPQHF	TGTGCCAGCAGCCTGAAGATGGATCAGCCCCAGCATTTT
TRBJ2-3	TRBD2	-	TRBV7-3	CASSLFGSGRSDTQYF	TGTGCCAGCAGCTTATTCGGTAGCGGGAGATCAGATACGCAGTATTTT
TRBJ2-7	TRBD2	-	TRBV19	CASSKREGLHEQYF	TGTGCCAGTAGTAAGCGGGAGGGCCTGCACGAGCAGTACTTC
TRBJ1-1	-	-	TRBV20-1	CSARDKEGMNTEAFF	TGCAGTGCTAGAGATAAAGAGGGGATGAACACTGAAGCTTTCTTT
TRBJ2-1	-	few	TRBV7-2	CASSPAEATYNEQFF	TGTGCCAGCAGCCCCGCGGAGGCAACCTACAATGAGCAGTTCTTC
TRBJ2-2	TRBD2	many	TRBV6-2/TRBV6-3	CASRPHTSGSTGELFF	TGTGCCAGCAGACCTCACACTAGCGGGAGCACCGGGGAGCTGTTTTTT
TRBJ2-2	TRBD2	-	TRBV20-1	CGTRESGELFF	TGCGGGACGCGGGAGTCCGGGGAGCTGTTTTTT
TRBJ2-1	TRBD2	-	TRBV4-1	CASSHSGRGNEQFF	TGCGCCAGCAGCCACAGCGGGAGAGGCAATGAGCAGTTCTTC
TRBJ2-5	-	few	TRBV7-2	CASSLTSVETQYF	TGTGCCAGCAGCTTAACGAGCGTGGAGACCCAGTACTTC
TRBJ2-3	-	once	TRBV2	CASRKETVVGTDTQYF	TGTGCCAGCAGGAAGGAGACAGTGGTAGGCACAGATACGCAGTATTTT
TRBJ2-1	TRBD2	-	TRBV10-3	CAITSGRDLFF	TGTGCCATCACTAGCGGGAGGGATCTGTTCTTC